This T cell receptor (beta chain) was sequenced for a study of technical replicates of blood from a handful of donors. Using immunoSEQ multiplex PCR, the repertoire was profiled, and TCRdb retains in-frame clones only, with some absent. The sample lists 80,000 to 95,000 clones, about 96% occurring once. The germline gives CDR1 SGHTA, CDR2 FQGTGA. The V and J ends lost 3 bases and 6 bases, in that order; junction bases with no gene match: 9. The length of the CDR3 is 15 residues. The sample comprised T cells isolated from PBMCs. The TCR was taken from a human donor in good health. The rearrangement links TRBV7-3 to TRBJ2-5; 8 bases line up with TRBD2. The CDR3 sequence: CASSFDGGDGKTQYF. In DNA, the CDR3 is TGTGCCAGCAGCTTTGACGGGGGGGACGGGAAGACCCAGTACTTC.